What follows are 15 T cell receptor beta chains derived from one specimen sequenced in a study of T cell repertoires in cytomegalovirus infection (dated by TCRdb to between 2017 and 2020). For these receptors, no antigen is known. The meaning of the sample's treatment or condition label: in vitro stimulation with specific CMV peptide epitopes to enrich CMV-specific T cells. Data came from an Illumina HiSeq 1500. Clones were called with MiXCR by TCRdb after fastp trimmed the public reads at Q25, and only in-frame beta chains were retained. When rows share a CDR3 protein, they turn into one entry using the most common DNA and genes. The sample includes 450,000 to 550,000 distinct CDR3 sequences, with about 42% observed a single time. About 41% of the sample is in the top ten clones. Sequencing used cultured PBMCs, obtained from culture after CMV antigen stimulation. These TCRs come from a human donor in good health (CMV status not recorded). Some clones in this sample may be carry-over from other donors' samples.

This clonotype showed up just a few times. The chain combines TRBV12-3 or TRBV12-4 with TRBJ2-1; no definite D call. Between the trimmed V and J ends, which lost 3 bases and 4 bases, there was a span of 10 bases. The CDR3 consists of 14 residues. The CDR3 reads CASSFGQQYNEQFF. DNA of the CDR3: TGTGCCAGCAGTTTTGGGCAGCAATACAATGAGCAGTTCTTC.

This clonotype turned up a few times. The chain couples TRBV7-2 to TRBJ2-1; no clear D gene. Per the germline V gene, CDR1 is SGHTA and CDR2 is FQGNSA. The CDR3 runs 11 residues. Between the trimmed V and J ends, which lost 6 bases and 12 bases, there was a span of 12 bases. CDR3 sequence (DNA): TGTGCCAGCAGTCGCCTTGCGAGGCAGTTCTTC. Translated: CASSRLARQFF. The whole variable domain, remainder taken from reference TRBV7-2 and TRBJ2-1, is GAGVSQSPSNKVTEKGKDVELRCDPISGHTALYWYRQSLGQGLEFLIYFQGNSAPDKSGLPSDRFSAERTGGSVSTLTIQRTQQEDSAVYLCASSRLARQFFGPGTRLTVL.

This clonotype was found a few times. J is TRBJ2-3 and V is TRBV6-1; D ambiguous. The germline V and J ends were trimmed by 11 bases and 0 bases, with 12 bases remaining between them. CDR1 MNHNS and CDR2 SASEGT come from the germline V gene. This CDR3 is built from 13 residues. The chain's CDR3 is CASTPTSTDTQYF. The DNA of the CDR3 is TGTGCCTCCACCCCCACTAGCACAGATACGCAGTATTTT.

The sample holds a few counts of this clonotype. CDR3 sequence (DNA): TGTGCCAGCAGCTCTCTCCTTAGCGGCTACCGCTACAATGAGCAGTTCTTC. Amino acids: CASSSLLSGYRYNEQFF. The chain is built from TRBV5-8 and TRBJ2-1, with D possibly being TRBD2 (6 bases). Germline-derived CDR1 and CDR2 are SGHTS and YDEGEE. The length of the CDR3 is 17 residues. Trimming stripped 3 bases from V and 3 bases from J, with 19 bases between. Supplemented by reference TRBV5-8 and TRBJ2-1, the full variable domain reads EAGVTQSPTHLIKTRGQQATLRCSPISGHTSVYWYQQALGLGLQFLLWYDEGEERNRGNFPPRFSGRQFPNYSSELNVNALELEDSALYLCASSSLLSGYRYNEQFFGPGTRLTVL.

The sample holds a few counts of this clonotype. The rearrangement links TRBV5-1 to TRBJ2-6; D gene unclear. With 2 bases removed from V and 2 bases from J, the gap between germline ends came to 8 bases. The CDR3 extends over 15 amino acids. Per germline, CDR1 SGHRS and CDR2 YFSETQ. CDR3 region: CASSLGPTGANVLTF. Written as DNA, the CDR3 is TGCGCCAGCAGCTTAGGGCCGACTGGGGCCAACGTCCTGACTTTC.

This clonotype was detected a few times. The V and J genes are TRBV7-2 and TRBJ1-1; 9 positions agree with TRBD1. J gave up 10 bases and V 2 bases, and 11 bases lay outside the gene matches. Germline CDR1 SGHTA, CDR2 FQGNSA. This CDR3 has 15 amino acids. The CDR3 is CASSLPGQGRVGAFF. CDR3 nucleotide sequence: TGTGCCAGCAGCTTACCGGGACAGGGTCGGGTTGGAGCTTTCTTT. The full variable domain, completed using reference TRBV7-2 and TRBJ1-1, is GAGVSQSPSNKVTEKGKDVELRCDPISGHTALYWYRQSLGQGLEFLIYFQGNSAPDKSGLPSDRFSAERTGGSVSTLTIQRTQQEDSAVYLCASSLPGQGRVGAFFGQGTRLTVV.

This clonotype was seen at least ten times. The chain links TRBV7-2 to TRBJ2-7; D gene uncertain. The V end was cut by 1 base, the J end by 3 bases, with 19 bases between. Looked up from germline, CDR1 is SGHTA and CDR2 is FQGNSA. CDR3 size: 17 residues. The CDR3 DNA reads TGTGCCAGCAGCTTAGTTCCCTCCACAACCCCACTCTACGAGCAGTACTTC. It translates to CASSLVPSTTPLYEQYF.

The rearrangement joins TRBV20-1 to TRBJ2-1, with a tentative D call TRBD2 (5 bases). The CDR3 loop spans 14 amino acids. V was shortened by 8 bases and J by 10 bases, with 24 bases between the two germline ends. Germline lookup yields CDR1 DFQATT and CDR2 SNEGSKA (reference sequence). CDR3: CSLERVHKTHEQFF. CDR3 in DNA: TGCAGTCTCGAGAGGGTCCATAAAACCCACGAGCAGTTCTTC.

The V call is TRBV5-4, the J call TRBJ2-1; 7 bases fit TRBD2. Germline CDR1 SGHNT, CDR2 YYREEE (reference sequence). The ends lost 0 bases at V and 2 bases at J; junction bases unmatched: 5. The CDR3 consists of 16 residues. The CDR3 DNA sequence: TGTGCCAGCAGCTTGGTAGGCGGGAGCACCTACAATGAGCAGTTCTTC. Translated, it gives CASSLVGGSTYNEQFF.

CDR3 in amino acids: CATSTDFYNEQFF. The CDR3 DNA sequence: TGTGCCACCAGCACGGACTTCTACAATGAGCAGTTCTTC. The chain links TRBV15 to TRBJ2-1; D might be TRBD2 (5 bases). Germline V CDR1 and CDR2: LNHNV, YYDKDF (reference sequence). V lost 4 bases and J lost 3, with 7 bases in between. The CDR3 is 13 residues long. The whole variable domain, remainder taken from reference TRBV15 and TRBJ2-1, is DAMVIQNPRYQVTQFGKPVTLSCSQTLNHNVMYWYQQKSSQAPKLLFHYYDKDFNNEADTPDNFQSRRPNTSFCFLDIRSPGLGDTAMYLCATSTDFYNEQFFGPGTRLTVL.

This clonotype was found a few times. The rearrangement joins TRBV7-2 to TRBJ2-3; perhaps TRBD2 as D (6 bases). V was trimmed by 1 base and J by 2 bases, leaving 10 bases between them. The CDR3 length is 15 residues. Germline V lookup: CDR1 SGHTA, CDR2 FQGNSA. The CDR3: CASSLDGGTTDTQYF. In nucleotides, the CDR3 is TGTGCCAGCAGCTTAGACGGCGGGACCACAGATACGCAGTATTTT.

The table lists this clonotype with a few counts. The chain has TRBV18 and TRBJ2-2; 8 bases line up with TRBD1. Germline assignment: CDR1 KGHSH and CDR2 LQKENI. The CDR3 covers 15 residues. V shed 3 bases and J 8 bases; nucleotides not matched to a gene: 8. This chain's CDR3 is CASSPRQGIGGELFF. CDR3 coding DNA: TGTGCCAGCTCACCCCGACAGGGGATCGGAGGGGAGCTGTTTTTT.

This chain links TRBV6-8 with TRBJ1-2; tentative D call: TRBD1 (5 bases). This CDR3 region has 12 residues. Deletions cut 2 bases from V and 8 bases from J, with 9 bases between. CDR1 is MNHGY and CDR2 is SAAAGT in the germline V gene. The CDR3 DNA reads TGTGCCAGCAGTTACGAGACAGAAGGCTACACCTTC. It yields the protein CASSYETEGYTF.

The gene calls are TRBV10-3 and TRBJ2-6, with D perhaps assigned TRBD1 or TRBD2 (5 bases each). Germline CDR1 and CDR2: ENHRY and SYGVKD. Trimming took off 4 bases at V and 0 bases at J, with 16 bases between the two ends. This CDR3 spans 18 amino acids. DNA of the CDR3: TGTGCCATCAGTGGAGGGACCGAGCCCCTCTCTGGGGCCAACGTCCTGACTTTC. Amino acid sequence: CAISGGTEPLSGANVLTF.

This chain joins TRBV7-2 and TRBJ2-1; D is uncertain. Germline V CDR1 and CDR2: SGHTA, FQGNSA. Trimming removed 5 bases at V and 6 bases at J, with 11 bases between. CDR3 length: 13 amino acids. The CDR3 reads CASSASWGNEQFF. In DNA, the CDR3 is TGTGCCAGCAGCGCCAGTTGGGGCAATGAGCAGTTCTTC.